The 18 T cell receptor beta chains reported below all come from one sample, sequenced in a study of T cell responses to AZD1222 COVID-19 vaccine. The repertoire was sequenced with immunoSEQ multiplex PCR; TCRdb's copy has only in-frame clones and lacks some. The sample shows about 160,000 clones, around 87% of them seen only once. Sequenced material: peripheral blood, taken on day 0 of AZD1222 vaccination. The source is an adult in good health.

The CDR3 DNA reads TGTGCCAGTAGCTTAATGACAGGAGTCAATTCACCCCTCCACTTT. Residues: CASSLMTGVNSPLHF. The chain joins TRBV19 to TRBJ1-6, with D tentatively TRBD1 (6 bases). CDR1 and CDR2 from the germline V gene are LNHDA and SQIVND (reference sequence). CDR3 length: 15 amino acids. V gave up 6 bases and J gave up 7 bases, with 16 bases separating them. Looking up the rest from reference TRBV19 and TRBJ1-6 gives the full variable domain: DGGITQSPKYLFRKEGQNVTLSCEQNLNHDAMYWYRQDPGQGLRLIYYSQIVNDFQKGDIAEGYSVSREKKESFPLTVTSAQKNPTAFYLCASSLMTGVNSPLHFGNGTRLTVT.

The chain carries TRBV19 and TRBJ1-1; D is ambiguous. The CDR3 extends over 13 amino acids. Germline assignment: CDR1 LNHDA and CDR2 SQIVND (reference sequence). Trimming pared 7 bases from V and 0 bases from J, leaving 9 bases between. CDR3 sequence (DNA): TGTGCCAGTACTGGCCCTTTGAACACTGAAGCTTTCTTT. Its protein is CASTGPLNTEAFF.

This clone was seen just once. CDR3 loop: CASPNSNPNTGELFF. CDR3 in DNA: TGTGCCAGCCCCAACAGCAACCCTAACACCGGGGAGCTGTTTTTT. The chain combines TRBV6-4 with TRBJ2-2; D is unclear. Germline CDR1 MRHNA, CDR2 SNTAGT. The CDR3 is made up of 15 amino acids. V lost 8 bases to trimming and J lost 2 bases, with 15 bases between them.

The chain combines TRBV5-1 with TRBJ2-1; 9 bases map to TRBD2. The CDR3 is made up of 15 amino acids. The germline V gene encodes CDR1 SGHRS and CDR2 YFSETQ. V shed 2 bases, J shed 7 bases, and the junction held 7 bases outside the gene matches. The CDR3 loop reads CASSLTSGSGNEQFF. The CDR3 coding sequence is TGCGCCAGCAGCTTAACTAGCGGGTCGGGGAATGAGCAGTTCTTC.

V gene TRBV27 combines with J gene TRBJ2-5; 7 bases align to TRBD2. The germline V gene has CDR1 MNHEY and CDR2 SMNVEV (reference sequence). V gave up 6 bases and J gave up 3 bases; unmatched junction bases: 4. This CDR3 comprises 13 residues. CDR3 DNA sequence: TGTGCCAGCAGGCCTACTAGCGAAGAGACCCAGTACTTC. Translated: CASRPTSEETQYF.

The CDR3 protein is CAIRGDSGETQYF. In DNA form, the CDR3 reads TGTGCCATCAGGGGGGACAGCGGTGAGACCCAGTACTTC. The rearrangement uses TRBV10-3 and TRBJ2-5; 7 nucleotides line up with TRBD1. Trimming at V came to 6 bases and at J to 5 bases, leaving 6 bases not matched to a gene. The germline CDR1 and CDR2 sequences are ENHRY and SYGVKD. CDR3 length: 13 residues.

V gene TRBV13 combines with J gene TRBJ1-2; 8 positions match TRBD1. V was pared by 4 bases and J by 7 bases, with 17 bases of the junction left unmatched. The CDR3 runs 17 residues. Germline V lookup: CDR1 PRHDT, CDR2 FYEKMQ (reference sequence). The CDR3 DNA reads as TGTGCCAGCAGCTCGAGCCGGACAGGGATTACAGTGGTTGGCTACACCTTC. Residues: CASSSSRTGITVVGYTF.

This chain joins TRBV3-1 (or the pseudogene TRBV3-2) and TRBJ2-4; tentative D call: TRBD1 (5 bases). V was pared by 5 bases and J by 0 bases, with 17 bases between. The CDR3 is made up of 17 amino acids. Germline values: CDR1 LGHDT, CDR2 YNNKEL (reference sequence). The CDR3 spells CASSYRLTALAKNIQYF. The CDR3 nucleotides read TGTGCCAGCAGCTATCGACTGACAGCGCTAGCCAAAAACATTCAGTACTTC.

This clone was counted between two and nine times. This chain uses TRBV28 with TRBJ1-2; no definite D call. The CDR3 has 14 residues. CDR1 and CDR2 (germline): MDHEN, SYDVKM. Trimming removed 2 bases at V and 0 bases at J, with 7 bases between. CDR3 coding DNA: TGTGCCAGCAGTTTAATCACAGCTAACTATGGCTACACCTTC. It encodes CASSLITANYGYTF.

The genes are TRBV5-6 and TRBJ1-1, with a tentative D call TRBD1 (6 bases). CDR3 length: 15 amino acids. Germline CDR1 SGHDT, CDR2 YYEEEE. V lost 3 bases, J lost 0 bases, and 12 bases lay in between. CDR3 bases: TGTGCCAGCAGCTGGGGGGCAGGATTGAACACTGAAGCTTTCTTT. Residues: CASSWGAGLNTEAFF.

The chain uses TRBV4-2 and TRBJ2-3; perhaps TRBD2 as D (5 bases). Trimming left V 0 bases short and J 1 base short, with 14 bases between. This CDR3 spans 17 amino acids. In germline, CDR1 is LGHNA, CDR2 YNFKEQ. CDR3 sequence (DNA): TGTGCCAGCAGCCAAGACGGTAGCGCCACGGGCACAGATACGCAGTATTTT. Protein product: CASSQDGSATGTDTQYF.

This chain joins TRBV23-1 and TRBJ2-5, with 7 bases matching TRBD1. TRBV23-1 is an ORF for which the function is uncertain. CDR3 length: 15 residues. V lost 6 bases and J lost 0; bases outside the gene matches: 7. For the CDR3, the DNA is TGCGCCAGCAGCGACAGGGACGGCGACCAAGAGACCCAGTACTTC. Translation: CASSDRDGDQETQYF.

The CDR3 nucleotides are TGTGCCAGCAGCGTAGGAAGCGGGGGTAGCAATCAGCCCCAGCATTTT. As protein: CASSVGSGGSNQPQHF. The chain joins TRBV9 to TRBJ1-5; TRBD1 is a possible D gene (5 bases). Germline-derived CDR1 and CDR2 are SGDLS and YYNGEE. The CDR3 runs 16 residues. Between the trimmed V and J ends, which lost 0 bases and 0 bases, there was a span of 10 bases.

In DNA form, the CDR3 reads TGTGCCTGGAGTGTAAGGAGGGACCCGCCAAACACTGAAGCTTTCTTT. Protein product: CAWSVRRDPPNTEAFF. The J gene is TRBJ1-1, the V gene TRBV30, with D possibly TRBD1 on 5 matching bases. V gave up 0 bases and J gave up 2 bases, with 16 bases separating them. Germline V gene data show CDR1 as GTSNPN and CDR2 as SVGIG (reference sequence). CDR3 size: 16 residues.

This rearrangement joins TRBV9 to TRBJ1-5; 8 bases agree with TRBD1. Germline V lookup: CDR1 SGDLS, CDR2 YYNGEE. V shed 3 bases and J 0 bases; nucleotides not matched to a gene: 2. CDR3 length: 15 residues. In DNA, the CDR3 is TGTGCCAGCAGCGCAGACAGGGGTAGCAATCAGCCCCAGCATTTT. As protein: CASSADRGSNQPQHF.

Written as DNA, the CDR3 is TGTGCCAGCAGTTCGGGGTATAATTCACCCCTCCACTTT. Amino acid sequence: CASSSGYNSPLHF. The chain has TRBV2 and TRBJ1-6; D is unresolved. The CDR3 is 13 amino acids. Between the trimmed V and J ends, which lost 5 bases and 4 bases, there was a span of 6 bases. CDR1 and CDR2 from the germline V gene are SNHLY and FYNNEI.

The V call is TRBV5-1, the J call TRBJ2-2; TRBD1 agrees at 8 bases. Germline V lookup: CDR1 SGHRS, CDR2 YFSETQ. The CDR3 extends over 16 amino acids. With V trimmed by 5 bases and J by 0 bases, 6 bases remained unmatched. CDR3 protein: CASSPQGVTNTGELFF. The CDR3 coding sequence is TGCGCCAGCAGTCCACAGGGGGTCACGAACACCGGGGAGCTGTTTTTT.

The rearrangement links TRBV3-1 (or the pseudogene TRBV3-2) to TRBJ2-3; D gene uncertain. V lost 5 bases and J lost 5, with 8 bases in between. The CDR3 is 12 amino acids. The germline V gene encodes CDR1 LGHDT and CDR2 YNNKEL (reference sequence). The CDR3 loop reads CASSFREDTQYF. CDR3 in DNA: TGTGCCAGCAGCTTTCGAGAAGATACGCAGTATTTT.